The T cell receptor (beta chain) described here comes from a study of blood T cell repertoires in COVID-19. Whole-study context: Material from acute and convalescent COVID-19 was sourced from the United States, Italy and Spain.

From germline, CDR1 is SGHVS and CDR2 FQNEAQ. V gave up 3 bases and J gave up 2 bases; unmatched junction bases: 2. There are 14 residues in the CDR3. Original analysis: Nucleated cell number was recorded as an estimate derived from reference gene primer amplification. Profiling relied on immunoSEQ multiplex PCR, and the TCRdb table lists in-frame clones only, not all of them. The V and J calls and clone size were taken over from that table, and D and trimming were inferred from the DNA. The sample carries 270,000 or so clones, about nine tenths recorded once. The TCR originated in a woman in her twenties or thirties with active or convalescent COVID-19. The sequenced sample was peripheral blood. V is TRBV7-8 and J is TRBJ2-7, with 9 bases fitting TRBD1. This CDR3 reads CASSLGQGAYEQYF. In DNA form, the CDR3 reads TGTGCCAGCAGCTTGGGACAGGGAGCCTACGAGCAGTACTTC.